A single sample gave rise to the 25 T cell receptor beta chains below, sequenced in a study of T cell clones after liver transplantation. TCRdb's copy holds only in-frame clones and misses some; the assay was immunoSEQ multiplex PCR. The data contain roughly 20,000 clones, 75% to 85% of them singletons. This specimen consisted of CD8+ T cells from blood, obtained about 50 months after liver transplant. These receptors were taken from a human patient who received a liver transplant. These T cells may partly come from the graft donor.

This clone was detected only once. V usage is TRBV27 and J usage is TRBJ2-5; D is undetermined. The CDR3 runs 14 residues. The ends were cut back, 6 bases at V and 0 bases at J, with 11 bases in the middle. Germline CDR1 MNHEY, CDR2 SMNVEV (reference sequence). This CDR3 is CASRPNDHQETQYF. CDR3 DNA sequence: TGTGCCAGCAGACCCAACGACCACCAAGAGACCCAGTACTTC.

V and J are TRBV27 and TRBJ1-5; the match to TRBD1 covers 7 bases. Germline values: CDR1 MNHEY, CDR2 SMNVEV (reference sequence). The V gene end was trimmed by 8 bases and the J gene end by 7 bases; junction bases not matched to a gene: 11. This CDR3 region has 14 residues. The DNA for the CDR3 is TGTGCCAGCTCGAGACAGGGACAAGGACAGCCCCAGCATTTT. As protein: CASSRQGQGQPQHF.

The V gene is TRBV6-5, the J gene TRBJ2-1; 12 bases map to TRBD2. J lost 8 bases, V lost 1 base, and 3 bases had no gene match. Germline V lookup: CDR1 MNHEY, CDR2 SVGAGI. This CDR3 spans 15 amino acids. CDR3 protein: CASSYLGLAGHEQFF. The CDR3 DNA follows: TGTGCCAGCAGTTACTTAGGACTAGCGGGACATGAGCAGTTCTTC.

The chain employs TRBV9 and TRBJ2-7, with 7 bases matching TRBD1. The CDR3 has 16 amino acids. Germline loops: CDR1 SGDLS, CDR2 YYNGEE. The trim removed 4 bases at V and 0 bases at J, leaving 10 bases unmatched. As DNA, the CDR3 is TGTGCCAGCAGCCCCTTCGGGACAGACTCCTCCTACGAGCAGTACTTC. It specifies CASSPFGTDSSYEQYF.

With respect to this clone: One junction end does not reproduce the germline sequence, and a read error may be involved. V gene TRBV7-7 combines with J gene TRBJ2-5; the D gene could be TRBD1 or TRBD2 (5 bases each). The CDR3 is made up of 16 amino acids. The germline V gene encodes CDR1 SSHAT and CDR2 FNYEAQ (reference sequence). The DNA of the CDR3 is TGTGCTAGCAGCTTAGACCTTATTGGGGGTCTTGAGACCCAGTACTTC. Its translation: CASSLDLIGGLETQYF.

The chain is built from TRBV27 and TRBJ1-2; the D gene is possibly TRBD1 (5 bases). The CDR3 is made up of 14 amino acids. Germline lookup yields CDR1 MNHEY and CDR2 SMNVEV (reference sequence). Trimming took off 5 bases at V and 8 bases at J, with 18 bases between the two ends. The CDR3 sequence is CASSIGTGLGGYTF. The CDR3 region has the DNA TGTGCCAGCAGTATCGGGACGGGCCTTGGGGGCTACACCTTC.

This clone was found a few times. This rearrangement joins TRBV29-1 to TRBJ1-1; D call uncertain. Germline lookup yields CDR1 SQVTM and CDR2 ANQGSEA. The CDR3 covers 10 residues. Trimming cost V 6 bases and J 8 bases, with 10 bases left between them. The CDR3 loop is CSVFLREAFF. The CDR3 DNA sequence: TGCAGCGTCTTCCTGCGAGAAGCTTTCTTT.

This chain joins TRBV5-6 and TRBJ2-5; D perhaps matches TRBD1 (6 bases). V was shortened by 4 bases and J by 2 bases, with 12 bases between the two germline ends. The CDR3 has 14 residues. CDR1 is SGHDT, CDR2 YYEEEE, per germline. CDR3 sequence (DNA): TGTGCCAGCAGCCCCCGGGACACTCAAGAGACCCAGTACTTC. Residues: CASSPRDTQETQYF.

This clone was observed a few times. The chain joins TRBV7-9 to TRBJ2-7; D remains unclear. The germline gives CDR1 SEHNR, CDR2 FQNEAQ (reference sequence). CDR3 size: 15 residues. V was cut by 5 bases and J by 2 bases, with 16 bases left in between. CDR3 nucleotides: TGTGCCAGCAGCCATGAGAGAGGAAAGACCTACGAGCAGTACTTC. It specifies CASSHERGKTYEQYF.

This rearrangement joins TRBV13 to TRBJ1-4; unclear D gene. CDR1 and CDR2 (germline): PRHDT, FYEKMQ (reference sequence). Trimming removed 0 bases from V and 7 bases from J, with 15 bases in between. CDR3 length: 16 amino acids. The CDR3 nucleotides are TGTGCCAGCAGCTTAGGGACTTTTTCAGGCCCTGAAAAACTGTTTTTT. Translating it yields CASSLGTFSGPEKLFF.

This chain joins TRBV21-1 and TRBJ2-2; the D call of TRBD1 is as the table states it, not checked on the DNA. TRBV21-1 is a pseudogene locus. The CDR3 is 16 amino acids. This chain's CDR3 is CASIKPGQKYTGELFF. CDR3 nucleotide sequence: TGTGCCAGCATCAAGCCGGGACAGAAATACACCGGGGAGCTGTTTTTT.

As DNA, the CDR3 is TGTGCCAGCAGCTTAAAACCCCCGTTAGTTTCCACCTACAATGAGCAGTTCTTC. It specifies CASSLKPPLVSTYNEQFF. The chain couples TRBV7-3 to TRBJ2-1; D gene unclear. The V gene's germline CDR1 is SGHTA and CDR2 FQGTGA. CDR3 length equals 18 residues. The V and J ends lost 1 base and 2 bases respectively, with 18 bases between them.

The J gene is TRBJ2-7, the V gene TRBV9; TRBD1 aligns across 8 bases. The CDR3 extends over 14 amino acids. Per germline, CDR1 SGDLS and CDR2 YYNGEE. V dropped 2 bases and J dropped 4; count of bases not matched to a gene: 5. CDR3 amino acids: CASSVGQGVYEQYF. The CDR3 DNA sequence: TGTGCCAGCAGCGTTGGACAGGGTGTTTACGAGCAGTACTTC. Looking up the rest from reference TRBV9 and TRBJ2-7 gives the full variable domain: DSGVTQTPKHLITATGQRVTLRCSPRSGDLSVYWYQQSLDQGLQFLIQYYNGEERAKGNILERFSAQQFPDLHSELNLSSLELGDSALYFCASSVGQGVYEQYFGPGTRLTVT.

The rearrangement links TRBV4-3 to TRBJ2-7; a possible D gene is TRBD1 (6 bases). The V end lost 0 bases, the J end lost 5 bases, and 14 bases lay between the germline ends. Germline V lookup: CDR1 LGHNA, CDR2 YSLEER. CDR3 length: 15 residues. In DNA, the CDR3 is TGCGCCAGCAGCCAAGATAAGGGGGAACCCCACGAGCAGTACTTC. Translation gives CASSQDKGEPHEQYF.

V gene TRBV27 combines with J gene TRBJ2-1, with 9 positions matching TRBD1. Per the germline V gene, CDR1 is MNHEY and CDR2 is SMNVEV (reference sequence). The CDR3 contains 15 residues. V lost 8 bases and J lost 2; bases outside the gene matches: 7. The CDR3 sequence is CASGGTGTTYNEQFF. CDR3 nucleotides: TGTGCCAGCGGGGGGACAGGGACGACCTACAATGAGCAGTTCTTC.

CDR3 sequence reads: CSVEEIASGANVLTF. Written as DNA, the CDR3 is TGCAGCGTTGAAGAGATAGCTTCTGGGGCCAACGTCCTGACTTTC. This rearrangement joins TRBV29-1 to TRBJ2-6; D is undetermined. The V gene lost 0 bases and the J gene lost 1 base, with 7 bases spanning the gap. CDR1 is SQVTM, CDR2 ANQGSEA, per germline. The CDR3 consists of 15 residues.

The chain employs TRBV5-6 and TRBJ2-7; 7 nucleotides match TRBD2. With V trimmed by 9 bases and J by 6 bases, 12 bases remained unmatched. This CDR3 is 13 amino acids long. Germline CDR1 reads SGHDT; CDR2 reads YYEEEE. Here the CDR3 DNA reads TGTGCCACCAACCTAGGGACTACCCCCGAGCAGTACTTC. As protein: CATNLGTTPEQYF. The full variable domain, in which reference TRBV5-6 and TRBJ2-7 provide the parts outside the CDR3, is DAGVTQSPTHLIKTRGQQVTLRCSPKSGHDTVSWYQQALGQGPQFIFQYYEEEERQRGNFPDRFSGHQFPNYSSELNVNALLLGDSALYLCATNLGTTPEQYFGPGTRLTVT.

The chain combines TRBV6-1 with TRBJ2-3, with TRBD2 matching 13 bases. The CDR3 covers 15 residues. V trimming: 2 bases; J trimming: 6 bases; junction bases outside the gene matches: 2. CDR1 is MNHNS, CDR2 SASEGT, per germline. Here the CDR3 reads CASSETSGGADTQYF. The CDR3 DNA reads TGTGCCAGCAGTGAAACTAGCGGGGGGGCCGATACGCAGTATTTT.

This clone came up once. V is TRBV6-6 and J is TRBJ2-5; tentatively, D is TRBD1 or TRBD2 (5 bases each). Trimming removed 7 bases at V and 5 bases at J, with 17 bases between. The CDR3 totals 14 residues. Germline lookup yields CDR1 MNHNY and CDR2 SVGAGI (reference sequence). CDR3 residues: CASNPEGQRETQYF. CDR3 sequence (DNA): TGTGCCAGCAATCCCGAGGGGCAGAGGGAGACCCAGTACTTC.

The V gene is TRBV27, the J gene TRBJ1-5; the match to TRBD1 covers 7 bases. There are 15 residues in the CDR3. Germline CDR1 MNHEY, CDR2 SMNVEV (reference sequence). After removal of 3 bases from V and 7 bases from J, the junction contained 9 bases not matched to a gene. The CDR3 coding sequence is TGTGCCAGCAGTTTTCTATCCAACAGGGGCCAGCCCCAGCATTTT. As protein: CASSFLSNRGQPQHF.

V is TRBV19 and J is TRBJ2-7; tentatively, D is TRBD1 (5 bases). The CDR3 covers 12 residues. Deletions cut 6 bases from V and 4 bases from J, with 10 bases between. The germline V gene has CDR1 LNHDA and CDR2 SQIVND (reference sequence). The CDR3 DNA sequence: TGTGCCAGTAGAGACAGTGGGTACGAGCAGTACTTC. Protein: CASRDSGYEQYF.

This clone came up once. CDR3 region: CASSQGVTREENEQYF. Written as DNA, the CDR3 is TGCGCCAGCAGCCAAGGGGTTACGAGGGAGGAAAACGAGCAGTACTTC. The chain carries TRBV4-3 and TRBJ2-7; D possibly corresponds to TRBD2 (6 bases). The CDR3 is 16 amino acids. Germline assignment: CDR1 LGHNA and CDR2 YSLEER. Trimming left V 1 base short and J 5 bases short, with 18 bases between.

This chain joins TRBV5-4 and TRBJ2-7; unclear D gene. The V and J ends lost 4 bases and 4 bases respectively, with 18 bases between them. The CDR3 is 15 residues long. Germline CDR1 and CDR2: SGHNT and YYREEE (reference sequence). The CDR3 reads CASSQMDLRGYEQYF. CDR3 sequence (DNA): TGTGCCAGCAGCCAGATGGACCTCCGCGGATACGAGCAGTACTTC.

The rearrangement uses TRBV6-1 and TRBJ2-7, with unresolved D. Trimming took off 6 bases at V and 0 bases at J, with 3 bases between the two ends. Per the germline V gene, CDR1 is MNHNS and CDR2 is SASEGT. The CDR3 has 11 amino acids. The chain's CDR3 is CASSHSYEQYF. DNA of the CDR3: TGTGCCAGCAGCCACTCCTACGAGCAGTACTTC.

This rearrangement joins TRBV5-1 to TRBJ2-7; a weak D match, TRBD2 (6 bases). This CDR3 contains 14 residues. The ends were cut back, 5 bases at V and 5 bases at J, with 17 bases in the middle. Germline assignment: CDR1 SGHRS and CDR2 YFSETQ. The CDR3 here is CASRTGDGVNEQYF. CDR3 bases: TGCGCCAGCAGAACGGGAGACGGAGTCAACGAGCAGTACTTC.